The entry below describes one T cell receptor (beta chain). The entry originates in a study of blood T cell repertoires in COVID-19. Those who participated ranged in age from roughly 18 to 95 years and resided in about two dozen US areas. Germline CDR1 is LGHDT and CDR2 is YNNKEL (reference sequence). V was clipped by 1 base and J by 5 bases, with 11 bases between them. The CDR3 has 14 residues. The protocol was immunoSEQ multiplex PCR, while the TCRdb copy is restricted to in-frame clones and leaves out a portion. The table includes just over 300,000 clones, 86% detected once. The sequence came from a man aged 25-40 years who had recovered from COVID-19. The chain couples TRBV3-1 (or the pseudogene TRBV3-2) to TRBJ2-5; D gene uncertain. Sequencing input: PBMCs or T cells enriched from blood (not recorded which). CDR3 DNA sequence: TGTGCCAGCAGCCAAGCTGAGCGAAGGGAGACCCAGTACTTC. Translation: CASSQAERRETQYF.